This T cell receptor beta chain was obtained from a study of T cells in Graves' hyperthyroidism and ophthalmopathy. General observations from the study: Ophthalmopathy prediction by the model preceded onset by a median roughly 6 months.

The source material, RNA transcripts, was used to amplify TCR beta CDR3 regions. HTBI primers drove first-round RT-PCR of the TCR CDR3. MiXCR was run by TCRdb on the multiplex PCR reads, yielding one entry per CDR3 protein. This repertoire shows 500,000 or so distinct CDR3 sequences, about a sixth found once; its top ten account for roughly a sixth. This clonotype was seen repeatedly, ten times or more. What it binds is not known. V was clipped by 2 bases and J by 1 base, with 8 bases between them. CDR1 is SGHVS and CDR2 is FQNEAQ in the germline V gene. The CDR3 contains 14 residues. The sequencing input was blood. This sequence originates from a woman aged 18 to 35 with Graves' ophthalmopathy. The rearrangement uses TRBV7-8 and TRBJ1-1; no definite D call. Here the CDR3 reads CASSLRARNTEAFF. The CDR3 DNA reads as TGTGCCAGCAGCTTACGAGCTAGGAACACTGAAGCTTTCTTT.